This T cell receptor beta chain was observed in a study of blood T cell repertoires in COVID-19 (dated by TCRdb to 2018 to 2020). About the investigation overall: Samples covering the acute and convalescent phases of COVID-19 were provided by collaborators in the United States, Italy and Spain. The prospective study material was composed of cDNA or gDNA derived from T cells, B-cell-depleted T cells, or PBMCs. Subjects who had been exposed to COVID-19, were actively infected with it, or had recovered from it provided the deeply sampled blood TCRbeta repertoires that made up the dataset. The repertoires were made available in a free public database intended to serve as a resource for research on the immune response to SARS-CoV-2. The samples were drawn from the first 160 participants of the ongoing ImmuneRACE study and from some 1,300 subjects provided by 6 global collaborators. The sample metadata nearly always contained a de-identified subject ID, COVID-19 status, age in years and sex. Where HLA class I and class II types were available, the types were taken from metadata supplied by the sample provider, not from assay-based typing. The study at large found these results: The quantity of clinical and demographic metadata differed by source and by participant and was supplied without curation.

The immunoSEQ Assay, a bias-controlled multiplex PCR, was used to amplify TCRbeta CDR3 regions from genomic DNA. Turning to the authors' computational methods: Within the assay, amplification of reference gene primers was used to estimate how many nucleated cells each sample contained. To quantify the absolute abundance of each unique TCRbeta CDR3 rearrangement, sequence reads were collapsed and filtered. For each sample, productive Simpson clonality was calculated as the square root of Simpson's diversity index across productive rearrangements. Drawn from immuneACCESS, this table holds only the in-frame rearrangements with V and J called that TCRdb kept. Clones are partly lost; checked studies trace under half to an unresolved V gene and leave the rest unexplained. V and J calls and clone size are given by that table; D and trimming were obtained from the DNA. The sample table shows approximately 350,000 clones, and 75% to 90% are seen once. 0.95% to 1.1% of the sample comes from the top ten.

Enrolling through a virtual design, the prospective study's participants ranged in age from roughly 18 to 95 years and lived across about two dozen United States geographic areas. In the prospective study, cohorts were assigned on the basis of participant-reported clinical history obtained from a screening survey and a study questionnaire. ImmuneRACE Cohort 3 recovered participants were defined by two consecutive negative NP/OP PCR tests, healthcare professional clearance, or symptom resolution. Mobile phlebotomists in the prospective study collected whole blood, serum and a nasopharyngeal or oropharyngeal swab from every participant. Participants in the prospective study had the option to provide additional blood draws and questionnaires over a roughly 2-month period. Before DNA extraction, blood samples from the prospective study were shipped at room temperature or frozen. Trimming costs V 4 bases and J 4 bases, and their ends lie 13 bases apart. The CDR3, from cysteine to phenylalanine, totals 15 residues. Here the CDR3 DNA is all that survives: 45 bases in frame from base 1. The germline V gene gives CDR1 as KGHDR and CDR2 as SFDVKD.

Details on this clone: No antigen is known for it. Base qualities are missing; no much larger clone stands one base away.

This clonotype originated in a man aged 18 to 30 who had recovered from COVID-19. This receptor chain uses TRBV24-1 and TRBJ1-3; the best D guess is TRBD1, with 6 bases matching. The sequenced material came from PBMCs or T cells enriched from blood (not recorded which). For the CDR3, the sequence is CATSDPGQSGNTIYF. Read as DNA, the sequence is TGTGCCACCAGTGACCCCGGACAGTCAGGAAACACCATATATTTT.